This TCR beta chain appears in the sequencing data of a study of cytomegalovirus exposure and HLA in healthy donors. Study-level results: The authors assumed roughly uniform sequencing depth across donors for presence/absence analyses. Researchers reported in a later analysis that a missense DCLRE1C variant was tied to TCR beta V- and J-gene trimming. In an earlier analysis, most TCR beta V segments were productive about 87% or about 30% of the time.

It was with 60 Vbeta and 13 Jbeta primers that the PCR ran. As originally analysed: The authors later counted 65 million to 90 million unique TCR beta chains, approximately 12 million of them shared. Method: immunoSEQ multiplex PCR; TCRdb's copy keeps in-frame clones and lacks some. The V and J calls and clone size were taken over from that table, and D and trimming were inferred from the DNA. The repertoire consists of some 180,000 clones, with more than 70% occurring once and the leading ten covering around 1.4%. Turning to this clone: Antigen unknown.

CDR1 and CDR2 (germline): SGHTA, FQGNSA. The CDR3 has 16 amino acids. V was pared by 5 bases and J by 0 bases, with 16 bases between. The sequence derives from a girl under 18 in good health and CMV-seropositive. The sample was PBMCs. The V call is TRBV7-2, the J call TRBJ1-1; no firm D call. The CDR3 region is CASSLRAAGLNTEAFF. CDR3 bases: TGTGCCAGCAGCCTAAGGGCCGCGGGGTTGAACACTGAAGCTTTCTTT.